This entry is about one T cell receptor beta chain. Its target is unknown. The data derive from a study of cytomegalovirus exposure and HLA in healthy donors. Study-level findings and limits: A later analysis reported that several of the most significant clusters appeared to be linked to common viral pathogens, among them Epstein-Barr virus. Among TCR beta chains, those listed as cytomegalovirus-associated numbered more than 150. Per a prior analysis, the majority of TCR beta V segments were productive roughly 87% or roughly 30% of the time.

With 7 bases clipped from V and 6 bases from J, the junction kept 7 bases outside the gene matches. Germline V lookup: CDR1 SNHLY, CDR2 FYNNEI. CDR3 length: 15 residues. PCR amplification relied on 60 Vbeta primers (plus 13 Jbeta primers). Original analysis: Later analysis identified approximately 88 million unique TCR beta chains, approximately 11 million shared. The method was immunoSEQ multiplex PCR; TCRdb's version includes in-frame clones alone and lacks a portion of them. The DNA was the basis for D and trimming; V, J and clone size are from that table. In the table there are around 170,000 clones, 65% to 85% of which are singletons.

J is TRBJ1-6 and V is TRBV2, with 9 nucleotides matching TRBD1. The sample taken for sequencing was PBMCs. The clonotype was recovered from a girl between 5 and 17 years old in good health and CMV-seropositive. The CDR3 is CASTRGGQGNSPLHF. The CDR3 DNA sequence: TGTGCCAGCACCCGCGGGGGACAGGGTAATTCACCCCTCCACTTT.